This paragraph covers one T cell receptor (beta chain) sequence. In the original workflow: Nucleated cell counts were estimated from reference gene primer amplification. TCRdb keeps only in-frame clones here, not all; method: immunoSEQ multiplex PCR. V and J calls and clone size are given by that table; D and trimming were obtained from the DNA. The sample contains about 170,000 clones, more than 70% of which appear only once. This sample is part of a study of blood T cell repertoires in COVID-19. Across the study: Samples of COVID-19 (acute and convalescent) were obtained from the United States, Italy and Spain. Sources were T cells, B-cell-depleted T cells, or PBMCs; the material itself was cDNA or gDNA.

In germline, CDR1 is SGHNT, CDR2 YYREEE (reference sequence). The CDR3 is 14 residues long. The V end was cut by 0 bases, the J end by 5 bases, with 9 bases between. The chain links TRBV5-4 to TRBJ1-5; D unresolved. The material sequenced was peripheral blood. The sequence was collected from a woman older than 75 with active or convalescent COVID-19. CDR3 amino acids: CASSLAGSHQPQHF. The DNA of the CDR3 is TGTGCCAGCAGCTTGGCCGGGTCCCATCAGCCCCAGCATTTT.